This entry is about one T cell receptor (beta chain). Its target is not known. This entry belongs to a study of blood T cells in healthy people across ages. Study-level findings and limits: Aged donors had fewer naive CD4+ cells and lower diversity than long-lived donors.

This CDR3 spans 15 amino acids. Germline CDR1 and CDR2: SGHKS and YYEKEE (reference sequence). J gave up 2 bases and V 2 bases, and 6 bases lay outside the gene matches. A second PCR of 7 to 11 cycles used a sample-barcoded 5' primer and a J-beta primer mix. Every cDNA molecule bore a tag from a template-switch adaptor containing 12 random nucleotides. A single record per CDR3 protein comes from TCRdb applying MiXCR to the 5' RACE reads. The sample carries over 1.5 million distinct CDR3 sequences, around 50% recorded once. All donors came from Russia, were Caucasian and healthy, and spanned ages about 6 to 90.

Sequenced input: blood. The clonotype originates from a woman in her forties in good health. The chain couples TRBV5-5 to TRBJ2-7; 8 nucleotides line up with TRBD1. The CDR3 reads CASSFGQGLPYEQYF. For the CDR3, the DNA is TGTGCCAGCAGCTTCGGACAGGGACTCCCCTACGAGCAGTACTTC.